This is a list of T cell receptor beta chains from one sample in a study of yellow fever vaccine responses in identical twins. Via MiXCR, TCRdb re-called the RT-PCR reads, giving one row per CDR3 protein. The sample holds approximately 13,000 distinct CDR3 sequences, 84% seen once. Sample: T cells from blood (PBMCs), unsorted or a sorted subset (not recorded which), taken before or after yellow fever vaccination (not recorded which). The receptor set was obtained from a woman under 30 who received the yellow fever vaccine. The CDR3 runs from the conserved cysteine through the conserved F or W. Each record gives: CDR3 DNA, CDR3 protein, V gene, CDR3 length, D gene, J gene, clone size. D genes are given only for firm matches. Clone size is not always given. Where it is, it says once, few, many or a class for expanded clones.

CDR3nt: TGCAGTGCTAGGGGTCAGGGCTTCAGAGAGACCCAGTACTTC
CDR3aa: CSARGQGFRETQYF
v_gene: TRBV20-1
len: 14
d_gene: NA
j_gene: TRBJ2-5
abundance: NA

CDR3nt: TGTGCCAGCAGCTTAGCCCGGGGGTACGAGCAGTACTTC
CDR3aa: CASSLARGYEQYF
v_gene: TRBV11-2
len: 13
d_gene: NA
j_gene: TRBJ2-7
abundance: NA

CDR3nt: TGTGCCAGCGCTTTAGGTGGCAATCAGCCCCAGCATTTT
CDR3aa: CASALGGNQPQHF
v_gene: TRBV11-3
len: 13
d_gene: NA
j_gene: TRBJ1-5
abundance: once

CDR3nt: TGCAGCGTCCCTCGGCTGCCCGACAGGGAAGGGAATCAGCCCCAGCATTTT
CDR3aa: CSVPRLPDREGNQPQHF
v_gene: TRBV29-1
len: 17
d_gene: TRBD1
j_gene: TRBJ1-5
abundance: NA

CDR3nt: TGTGCCAGCGCGACAAATGGACAGGGGTTAAACATTCAGTACTTC
CDR3aa: CASATNGQGLNIQYF
v_gene: TRBV27
len: 15
d_gene: TRBD1
j_gene: TRBJ2-4
abundance: once

CDR3nt: TGTGCCAGCTCACCTCAGGAGGGGAGCTACGAGCAGTACTTC
CDR3aa: CASSPQEGSYEQYF
v_gene: TRBV18
len: 14
d_gene: NA
j_gene: TRBJ2-7
abundance: NA

CDR3nt: TGTGCCACCAGTGATCCGTCGGCGGTCACCGGGGAGCTGTTTTTT
CDR3aa: CATSDPSAVTGELFF
v_gene: TRBV24-1
len: 15
d_gene: NA
j_gene: TRBJ2-2
abundance: NA

CDR3nt: TGTGCCACCAGTCGGGGGGTCTATGGCTACACCTTC
CDR3aa: CATSRGVYGYTF
v_gene: TRBV24-1
len: 12
d_gene: NA
j_gene: TRBJ1-2
abundance: NA

CDR3nt: TGTGCCATCAGACCGGGACAGGGGCGTTTAGGCGCCACCGGGGAGCTGTTTTTT
CDR3aa: CAIRPGQGRLGATGELFF
v_gene: TRBV10-3
len: 18
d_gene: TRBD1
j_gene: TRBJ2-2
abundance: NA

CDR3nt: TGCAGTGCTAGAGGGCCTCCGGGGGGAATTTACAATGAGCAGTTCTTC
CDR3aa: CSARGPPGGIYNEQFF
v_gene: TRBV20-1
len: 16
d_gene: TRBD2
j_gene: TRBJ2-1
abundance: NA

CDR3nt: TGTGCCAGCTCACGGTACGACAGGGAAGCTTTCTTT
CDR3aa: CASSRYDREAFF
v_gene: TRBV18
len: 12
d_gene: NA
j_gene: TRBJ1-1
abundance: NA

CDR3nt: TGTGCCAGCAGTGCGCTGGGGGTGAGGTCGCAGCAGTTCTTC
CDR3aa: CASSALGVRSQQFF
v_gene: TRBV2
len: 14
d_gene: NA
j_gene: TRBJ2-1
abundance: NA

CDR3nt: TGTGCCAGCAGCCAAGTGACAGGGGGCGCGGAGACCCAGTACTTC
CDR3aa: CASSQVTGGAETQYF
v_gene: TRBV3-1
len: 15
d_gene: TRBD1
j_gene: TRBJ2-5
abundance: NA

CDR3nt: TGTGCCAGCAGTCTAAGGAACCGACAGGGAGGCTATGGCTACACCTTC
CDR3aa: CASSLRNRQGGYGYTF
v_gene: TRBV12-3/TRBV12-4
len: 16
d_gene: TRBD1
j_gene: TRBJ1-2
abundance: NA

CDR3nt: TGTGCCAGCAGTTTAACGGGATCATACGAGCAGTACTTC
CDR3aa: CASSLTGSYEQYF
v_gene: TRBV28
len: 13
d_gene: NA
j_gene: TRBJ2-7
abundance: NA

CDR3nt: TGTGCCAGCAGCATGGCGGGAGCCTACAATGAGCGGTTCTTC
CDR3aa: CASSMAGAYNERFF
v_gene: TRBV11-1
len: 14
d_gene: TRBD2
j_gene: TRBJ2-1
abundance: few

CDR3nt: TGTGCCAGCAACCGACAGGGAGGAAGTGAAGCTTTCTTT
CDR3aa: CASNRQGGSEAFF
v_gene: TRBV2
len: 13
d_gene: TRBD1
j_gene: TRBJ1-1
abundance: NA

CDR3nt: TGCAGCGTCCGGACAGTCTATGGCTACACCTTC
CDR3aa: CSVRTVYGYTF
v_gene: TRBV29-1
len: 11
d_gene: NA
j_gene: TRBJ1-2
abundance: NA

CDR3nt: TGTGCCAGCAGTTTCCGGGCCGGGGAGCTGTTTTTT
CDR3aa: CASSFRAGELFF
v_gene: TRBV28
len: 12
d_gene: NA
j_gene: TRBJ2-2
abundance: once

CDR3nt: TGTGCCACCAGCAGAGAGGGGGGGGATCAGCCCCAGCATTTT
CDR3aa: CATSREGGDQPQHF
v_gene: TRBV15
len: 14
d_gene: NA
j_gene: TRBJ1-5
abundance: NA

CDR3nt: TGTGCCAGCTCTCTTGGACAGGGGGCCTACAATGAGCAGTTCTTC
CDR3aa: CASSLGQGAYNEQFF
v_gene: TRBV18
len: 15
d_gene: TRBD1
j_gene: TRBJ2-1
abundance: NA

CDR3nt: TGTGCCAGCAACCCTGGGACTACACAAGAGACCCAGTACTTC
CDR3aa: CASNPGTTQETQYF
v_gene: TRBV12-3/TRBV12-4
len: 14
d_gene: TRBD2
j_gene: TRBJ2-5
abundance: NA

CDR3nt: TGCAGCGTTGTGAGCGGGAGGCGGAATGAGCAGTTCTTC
CDR3aa: CSVVSGRRNEQFF
v_gene: TRBV29-1
len: 13
d_gene: TRBD2
j_gene: TRBJ2-1
abundance: once

CDR3nt: TGTGCCAGCTCACCATACAGGGGGCAGAACACCGGGGAGCTGTTTTTT
CDR3aa: CASSPYRGQNTGELFF
v_gene: TRBV18
len: 16
d_gene: TRBD1
j_gene: TRBJ2-2
abundance: once

CDR3nt: TGCGCCAGCATAAAGACTAGCGGGAGGGAAGAGACCCAGTACTTC
CDR3aa: CASIKTSGREETQYF
v_gene: TRBV5-1
len: 15
d_gene: TRBD2
j_gene: TRBJ2-5
abundance: few